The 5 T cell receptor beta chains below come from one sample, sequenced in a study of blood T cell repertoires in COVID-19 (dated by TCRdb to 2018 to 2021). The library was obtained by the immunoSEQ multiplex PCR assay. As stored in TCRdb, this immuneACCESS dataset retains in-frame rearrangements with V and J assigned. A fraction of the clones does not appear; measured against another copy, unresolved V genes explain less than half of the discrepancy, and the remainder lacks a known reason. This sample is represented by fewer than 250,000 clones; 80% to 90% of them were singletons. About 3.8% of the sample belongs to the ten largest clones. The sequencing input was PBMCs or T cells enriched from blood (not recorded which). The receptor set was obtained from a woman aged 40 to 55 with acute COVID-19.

The CDR3 DNA sequence: TGTGCCAGTAATTTAGCAACCGGGGAGCTGTTTTTT. It specifies CASNLATGELFF. The V call is TRBV19, the J call TRBJ2-2; D unclear. This CDR3 is built from 12 residues. Per the germline V gene, CDR1 is LNHDA and CDR2 is SQIVND (reference sequence). V lost 7 bases and J 5 bases, leaving 8 bases between the germline ends.

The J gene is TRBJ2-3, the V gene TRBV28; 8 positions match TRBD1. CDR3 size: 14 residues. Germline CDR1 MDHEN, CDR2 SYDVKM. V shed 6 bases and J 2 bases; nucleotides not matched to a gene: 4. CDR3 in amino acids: CASSRDRNTDTQYF. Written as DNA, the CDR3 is TGTGCCAGCAGCCGGGACAGGAACACAGATACGCAGTATTTT. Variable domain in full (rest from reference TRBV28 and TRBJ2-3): DVKVTQSSRYLVKRTGEKVFLECVQDMDHENMFWYRQDPGLGLRLIYFSYDVKMKEKGDIPEGYSVSREKKERFSLILESASTNQTSMYLCASSRDRNTDTQYFGPGTRLTVL.

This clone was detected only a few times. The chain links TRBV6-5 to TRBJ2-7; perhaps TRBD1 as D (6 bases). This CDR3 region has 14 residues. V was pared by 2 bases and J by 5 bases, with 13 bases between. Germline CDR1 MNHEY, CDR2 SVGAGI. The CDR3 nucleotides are TGTGCCAGCAGTTACAGGGGGAAGGCGGACGAGCAGTACTTC. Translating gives CASSYRGKADEQYF.

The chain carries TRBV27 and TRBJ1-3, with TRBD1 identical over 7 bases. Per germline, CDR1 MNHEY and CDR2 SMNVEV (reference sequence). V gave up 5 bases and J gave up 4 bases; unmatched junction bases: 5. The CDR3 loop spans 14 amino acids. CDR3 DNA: TGTGCCAGCAGTGCGAGGGGGCGGGGAAACACCATATATTTT. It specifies CASSARGRGNTIYF.

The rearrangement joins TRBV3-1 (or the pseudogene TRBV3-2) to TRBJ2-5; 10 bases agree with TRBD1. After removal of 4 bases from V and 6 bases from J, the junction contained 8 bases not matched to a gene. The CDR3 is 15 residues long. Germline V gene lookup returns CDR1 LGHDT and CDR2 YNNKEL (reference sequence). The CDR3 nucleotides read TGTGCCAGCAGCCTCGTCGGACAGGGGGTAAAGACCCAGTACTTC. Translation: CASSLVGQGVKTQYF.